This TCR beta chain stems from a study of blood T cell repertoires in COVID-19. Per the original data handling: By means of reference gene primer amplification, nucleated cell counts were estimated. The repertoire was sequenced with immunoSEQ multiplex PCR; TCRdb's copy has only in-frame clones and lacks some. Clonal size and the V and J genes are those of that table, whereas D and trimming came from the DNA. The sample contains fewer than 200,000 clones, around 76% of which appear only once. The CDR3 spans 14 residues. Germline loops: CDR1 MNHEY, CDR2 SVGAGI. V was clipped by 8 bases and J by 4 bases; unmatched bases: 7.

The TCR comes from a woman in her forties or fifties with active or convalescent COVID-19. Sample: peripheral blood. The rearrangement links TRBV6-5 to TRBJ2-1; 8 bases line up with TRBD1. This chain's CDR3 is CASLSGTGYNEQFF. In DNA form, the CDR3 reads TGTGCCAGCTTGTCCGGGACAGGTTACAATGAGCAGTTCTTC.